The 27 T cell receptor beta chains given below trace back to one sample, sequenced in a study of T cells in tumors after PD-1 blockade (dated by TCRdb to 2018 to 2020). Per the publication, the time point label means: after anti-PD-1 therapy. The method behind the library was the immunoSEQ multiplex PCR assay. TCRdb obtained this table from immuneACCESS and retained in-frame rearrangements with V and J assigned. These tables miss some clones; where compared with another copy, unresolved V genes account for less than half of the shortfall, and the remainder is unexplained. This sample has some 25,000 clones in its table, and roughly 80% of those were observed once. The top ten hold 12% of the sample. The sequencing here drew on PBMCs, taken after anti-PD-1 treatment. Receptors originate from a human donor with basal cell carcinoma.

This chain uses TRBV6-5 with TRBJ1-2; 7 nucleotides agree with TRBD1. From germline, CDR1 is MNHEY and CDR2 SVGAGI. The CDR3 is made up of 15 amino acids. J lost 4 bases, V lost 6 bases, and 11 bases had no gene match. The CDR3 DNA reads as TGTGCCAGCAGGCATGACCCAGGGGGTGGCTATGGCTACACCTTC. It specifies CASRHDPGGGYGYTF.

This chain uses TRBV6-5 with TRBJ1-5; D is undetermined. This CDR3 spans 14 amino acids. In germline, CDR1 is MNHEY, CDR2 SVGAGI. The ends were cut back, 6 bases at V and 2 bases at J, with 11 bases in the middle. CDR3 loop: CASSKGGGNQPQHF. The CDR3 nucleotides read TGTGCCAGCAGCAAAGGCGGGGGCAATCAGCCCCAGCATTTT.

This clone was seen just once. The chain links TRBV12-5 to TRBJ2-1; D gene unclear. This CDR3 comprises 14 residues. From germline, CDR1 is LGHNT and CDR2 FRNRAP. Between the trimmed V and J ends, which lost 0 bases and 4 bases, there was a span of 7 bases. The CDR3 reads CASGLVGRYNEQFF. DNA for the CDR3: TGTGCTAGTGGTTTGGTAGGCAGGTACAATGAGCAGTTCTTC. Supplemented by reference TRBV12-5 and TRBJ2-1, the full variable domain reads DARVTQTPRHKVTEMGQEVTMRCQPILGHNTVFWYRQTMMQGLELLAYFRNRAPLDDSGMPKDRFSAEMPDATLATLKIQPSEPRDSAVYFCASGLVGRYNEQFFGPGTRLTVL.

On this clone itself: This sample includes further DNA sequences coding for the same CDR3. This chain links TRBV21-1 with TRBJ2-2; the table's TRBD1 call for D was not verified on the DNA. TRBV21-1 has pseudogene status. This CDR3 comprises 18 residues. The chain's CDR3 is CASSKACVRTLNTGELFF. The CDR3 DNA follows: TGTGCCAGCAGCAAAGCTTGTGTGAGGACACTCAATACCGGGGAGCTGTTTTTT.

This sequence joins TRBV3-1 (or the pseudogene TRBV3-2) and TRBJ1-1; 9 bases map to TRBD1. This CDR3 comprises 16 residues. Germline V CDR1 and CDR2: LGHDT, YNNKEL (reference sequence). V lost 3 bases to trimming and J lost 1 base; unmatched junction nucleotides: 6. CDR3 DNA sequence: TGTGCCAGCAGCCAGTATTGGACAGGGGCGAACACTGAAGCTTTCTTT. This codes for CASSQYWTGANTEAFF.

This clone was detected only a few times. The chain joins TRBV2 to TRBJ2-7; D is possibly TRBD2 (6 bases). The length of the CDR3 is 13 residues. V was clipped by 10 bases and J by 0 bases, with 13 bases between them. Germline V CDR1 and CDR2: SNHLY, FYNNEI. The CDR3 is CATRGGSSYEQYF. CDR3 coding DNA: TGTGCCACAAGGGGAGGAAGCTCCTACGAGCAGTACTTC. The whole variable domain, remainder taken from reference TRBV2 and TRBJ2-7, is EPEVTQTPSHQVTQMGQEVILRCVPISNHLYFYWYRQILGQKVEFLVSFYNNEISEKSEIFDDQFSVERPDGSNFTLKIRSTKLEDSAMYFCATRGGSSYEQYFGPGTRLTVT.

For the CDR3, the DNA is TGCGCCAGCAGCCCCGGGACAGTAGGAGATACGCAGTATTTT. It codes for CASSPGTVGDTQYF. This sequence joins TRBV5-1 and TRBJ2-3, with 7 bases identical to TRBD1. Trimming took 4 bases from V and 5 from J; bases not matched to a gene: 7. The CDR3 runs 14 residues. The germline gives CDR1 SGHRS, CDR2 YFSETQ.

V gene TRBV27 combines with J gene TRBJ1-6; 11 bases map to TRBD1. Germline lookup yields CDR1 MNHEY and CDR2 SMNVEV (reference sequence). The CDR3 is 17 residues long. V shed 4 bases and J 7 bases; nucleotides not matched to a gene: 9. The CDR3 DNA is TGTGCCAGCAGTTCAAACGGACAGGGGGCCATGAATTCACCCCTCCACTTT. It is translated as CASSSNGQGAMNSPLHF.

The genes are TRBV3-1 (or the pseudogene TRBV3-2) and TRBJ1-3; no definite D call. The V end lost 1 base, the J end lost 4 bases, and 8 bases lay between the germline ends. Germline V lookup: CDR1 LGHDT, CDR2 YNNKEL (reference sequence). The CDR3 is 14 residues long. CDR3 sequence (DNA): TGTGCCAGCAGCCAAGCGTTCCGGGGAAACACCATATATTTT. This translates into CASSQAFRGNTIYF.

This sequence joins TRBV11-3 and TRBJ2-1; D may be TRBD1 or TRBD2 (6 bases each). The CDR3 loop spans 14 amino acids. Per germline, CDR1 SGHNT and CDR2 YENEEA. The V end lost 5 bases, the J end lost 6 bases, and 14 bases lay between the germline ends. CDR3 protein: CASSLGGSGNEQFF. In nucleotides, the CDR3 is TGTGCCAGCAGCCTAGGGGGGTCGGGCAATGAGCAGTTCTTC.

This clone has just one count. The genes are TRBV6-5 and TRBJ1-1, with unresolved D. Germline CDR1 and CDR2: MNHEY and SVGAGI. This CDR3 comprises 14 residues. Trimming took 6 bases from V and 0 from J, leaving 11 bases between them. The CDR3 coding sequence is TGTGCCAGCAGACAGATTGGGTTGAACACTGAAGCTTTCTTT. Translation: CASRQIGLNTEAFF.

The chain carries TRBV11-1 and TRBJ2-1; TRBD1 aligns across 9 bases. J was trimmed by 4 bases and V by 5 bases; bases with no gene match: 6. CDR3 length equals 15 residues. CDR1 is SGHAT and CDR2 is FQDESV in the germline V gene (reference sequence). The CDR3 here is CASSPPGQGYNEQFF. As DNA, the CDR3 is TGTGCCAGCAGCCCTCCGGGACAGGGTTACAATGAGCAGTTCTTC.

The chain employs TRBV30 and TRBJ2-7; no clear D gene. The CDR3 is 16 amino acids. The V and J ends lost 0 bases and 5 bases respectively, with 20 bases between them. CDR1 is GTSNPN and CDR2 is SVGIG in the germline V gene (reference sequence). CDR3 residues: CAWSVPRTFFVDEQYF. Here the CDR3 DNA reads TGTGCCTGGAGTGTACCCCGGACGTTTTTCGTTGACGAGCAGTACTTC.

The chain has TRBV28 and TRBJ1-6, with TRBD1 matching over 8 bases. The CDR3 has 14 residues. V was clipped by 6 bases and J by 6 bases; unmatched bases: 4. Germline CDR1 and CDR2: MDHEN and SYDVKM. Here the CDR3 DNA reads TGTGCCAGCAGGGGGGGGACAGGTAATTCACCCCTCCACTTT. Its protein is CASRGGTGNSPLHF.

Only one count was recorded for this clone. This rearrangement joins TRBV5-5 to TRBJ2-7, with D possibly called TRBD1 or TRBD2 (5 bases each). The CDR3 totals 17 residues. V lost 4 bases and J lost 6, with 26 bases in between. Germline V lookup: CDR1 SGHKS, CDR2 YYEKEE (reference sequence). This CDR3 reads CASSGASLAPSVGEQYF. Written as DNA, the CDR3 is TGTGCCAGCAGCGGGGCGAGCCTAGCACCTTCCGTAGGCGAGCAGTACTTC. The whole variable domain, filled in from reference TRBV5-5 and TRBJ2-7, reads DAGVTQSPTHLIKTRGQQVTLRCSPISGHKSVSWYQQVLGQGPQFIFQYYEKEERGRGNFPDRFSARQFPNYSSELNVNALLLGDSALYLCASSGASLAPSVGEQYFGPGTRLTVT.

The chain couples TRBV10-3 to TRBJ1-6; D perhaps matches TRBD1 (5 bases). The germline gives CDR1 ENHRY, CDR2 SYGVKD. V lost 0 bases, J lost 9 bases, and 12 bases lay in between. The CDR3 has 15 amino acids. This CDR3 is CAISESTGEPSPLHF. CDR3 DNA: TGTGCCATCAGTGAGTCGACGGGGGAGCCTTCACCCCTCCACTTT.

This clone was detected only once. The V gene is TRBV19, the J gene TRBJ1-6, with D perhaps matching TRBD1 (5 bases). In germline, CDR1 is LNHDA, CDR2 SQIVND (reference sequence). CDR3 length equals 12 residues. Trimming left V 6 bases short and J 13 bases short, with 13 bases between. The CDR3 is CASSLGAWPLHF. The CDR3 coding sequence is TGTGCCAGTAGCCTCGGGGCCTGGCCCCTCCACTTT.

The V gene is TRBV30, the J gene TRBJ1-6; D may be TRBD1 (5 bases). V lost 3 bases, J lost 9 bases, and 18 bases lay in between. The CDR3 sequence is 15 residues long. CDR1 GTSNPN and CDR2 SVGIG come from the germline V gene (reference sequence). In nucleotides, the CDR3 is TGTGCCTGGAGCCCCCTCGACGAGGGGTCTTCACCCCTCCACTTT. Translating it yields CAWSPLDEGSSPLHF.

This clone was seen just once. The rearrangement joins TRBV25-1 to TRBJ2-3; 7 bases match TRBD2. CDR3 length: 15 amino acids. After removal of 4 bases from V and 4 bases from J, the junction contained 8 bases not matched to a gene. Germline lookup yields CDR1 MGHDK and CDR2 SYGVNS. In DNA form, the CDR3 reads TGTGCCAGCAGTGTCCAGCGGGGCCTCGCAGATACGCAGTATTTT. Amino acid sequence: CASSVQRGLADTQYF.

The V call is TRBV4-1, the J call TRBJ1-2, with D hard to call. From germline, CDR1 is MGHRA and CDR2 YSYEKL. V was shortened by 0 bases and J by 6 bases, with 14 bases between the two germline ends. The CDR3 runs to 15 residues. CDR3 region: CASSQDGLSGDGYTF. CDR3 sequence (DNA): TGCGCCAGCAGCCAAGATGGGCTATCTGGGGATGGCTACACCTTC.

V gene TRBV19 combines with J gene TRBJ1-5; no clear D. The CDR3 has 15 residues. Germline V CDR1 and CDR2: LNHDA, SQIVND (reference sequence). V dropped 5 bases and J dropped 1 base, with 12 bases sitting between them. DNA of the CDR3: TGTGCCAGTAGTGCTACGTTAGGGAGCAATCAGCCCCAGCATTTT. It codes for CASSATLGSNQPQHF. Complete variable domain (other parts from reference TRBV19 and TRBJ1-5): DGGITQSPKYLFRKEGQNVTLSCEQNLNHDAMYWYRQDPGQGLRLIYYSQIVNDFQKGDIAEGYSVSREKKESFPLTVTSAQKNPTAFYLCASSATLGSNQPQHFGDGTRLSIL.

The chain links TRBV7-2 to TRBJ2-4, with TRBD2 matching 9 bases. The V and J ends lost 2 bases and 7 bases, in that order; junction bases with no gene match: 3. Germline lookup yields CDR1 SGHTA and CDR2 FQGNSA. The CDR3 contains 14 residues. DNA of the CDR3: TGTGCCAGCAGCTTATCGGCGGGGGGGAACATTCAGTACTTC. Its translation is CASSLSAGGNIQYF.

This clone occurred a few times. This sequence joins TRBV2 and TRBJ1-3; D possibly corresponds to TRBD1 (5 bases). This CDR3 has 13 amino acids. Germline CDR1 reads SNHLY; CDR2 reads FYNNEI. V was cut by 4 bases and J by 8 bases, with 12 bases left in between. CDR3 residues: CASSGEGAYTIYF. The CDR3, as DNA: TGTGCCAGCAGTGGAGAAGGGGCTTACACCATATATTTT.

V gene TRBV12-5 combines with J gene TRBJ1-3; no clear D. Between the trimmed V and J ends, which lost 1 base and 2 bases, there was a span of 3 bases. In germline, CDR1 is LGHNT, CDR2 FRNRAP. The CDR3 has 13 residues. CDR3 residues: CASGLGTGNTIYF. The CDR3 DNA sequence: TGTGCTAGTGGTTTGGGAACTGGAAACACCATATATTTT.

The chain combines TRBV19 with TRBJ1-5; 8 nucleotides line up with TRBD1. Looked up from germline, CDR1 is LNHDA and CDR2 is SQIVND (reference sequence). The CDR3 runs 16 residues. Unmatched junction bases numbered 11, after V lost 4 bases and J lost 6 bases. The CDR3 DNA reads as TGTGCCAGTAGTACCCCCCTGGACAGGGTCGGTCAGCCCCAGCATTTT. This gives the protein CASSTPLDRVGQPQHF. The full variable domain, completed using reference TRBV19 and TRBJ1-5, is DGGITQSPKYLFRKEGQNVTLSCEQNLNHDAMYWYRQDPGQGLRLIYYSQIVNDFQKGDIAEGYSVSREKKESFPLTVTSAQKNPTAFYLCASSTPLDRVGQPQHFGDGTRLSIL.

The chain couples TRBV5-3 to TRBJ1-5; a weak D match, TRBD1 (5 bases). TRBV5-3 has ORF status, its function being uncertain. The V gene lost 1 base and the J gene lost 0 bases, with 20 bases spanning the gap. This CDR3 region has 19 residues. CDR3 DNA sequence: TGTGCCAGAAGCTTGAGACACTTAAGGGATGGGGCTAGCAATCAGCCCCAGCATTTT. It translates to CARSLRHLRDGASNQPQHF.

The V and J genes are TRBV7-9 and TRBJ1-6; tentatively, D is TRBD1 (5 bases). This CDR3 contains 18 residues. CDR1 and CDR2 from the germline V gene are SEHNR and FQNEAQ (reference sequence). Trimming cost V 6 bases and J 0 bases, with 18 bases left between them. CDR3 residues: CASRDSRQSRSYNSPLHF. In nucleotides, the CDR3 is TGTGCCAGCAGAGACAGCAGGCAATCTCGCTCCTATAATTCACCCCTCCACTTT.